This TCR beta chain was identified in a study of T-cell memory formation after mild COVID-19. Study as a whole: Most TCR clusters belonged to a single donor.

Study observations and caveats: That cross-reactive memory joined was suggested by some responding clones appearing in pre-infection memory. Largely, contracting CD4+ clones fell within CM and EM, and contracting CD8+ clones within EMRA.

Germline CDR1 and CDR2: DFQATT and SNEGSKA (reference sequence). V was clipped by 6 bases and J by 9 bases; unmatched bases: 15. This CDR3 is 15 amino acids long. cDNA libraries for TCR alpha and TCR beta, carrying sample barcodes and UMIs, came from 5'RACE with constant-segment primers. TCRdb used MiXCR to reprocess the 5' RACE reads, holding one entry per CDR3 protein. The repertoire holds about 200,000 distinct CDR3 sequences, with about a sixth as singletons. There are a few counts of this clonotype. The target antigen is unknown. The chain carries TRBV20-1 and TRBJ2-1; 9 nucleotides agree with TRBD2. The sample consisted of PBMCs or a T cell subset sorted from them (not recorded which). This TCR was recovered from an adult woman who had mild COVID-19 (a few samples of this study predate the infection). Cell type and time point are not known. The CDR3, as DNA: TGCAGTGCGAACATCCACGGCGGGGGGGCCGGTGAGCAGTTCTTC. Its protein product is CSANIHGGGAGEQFF.